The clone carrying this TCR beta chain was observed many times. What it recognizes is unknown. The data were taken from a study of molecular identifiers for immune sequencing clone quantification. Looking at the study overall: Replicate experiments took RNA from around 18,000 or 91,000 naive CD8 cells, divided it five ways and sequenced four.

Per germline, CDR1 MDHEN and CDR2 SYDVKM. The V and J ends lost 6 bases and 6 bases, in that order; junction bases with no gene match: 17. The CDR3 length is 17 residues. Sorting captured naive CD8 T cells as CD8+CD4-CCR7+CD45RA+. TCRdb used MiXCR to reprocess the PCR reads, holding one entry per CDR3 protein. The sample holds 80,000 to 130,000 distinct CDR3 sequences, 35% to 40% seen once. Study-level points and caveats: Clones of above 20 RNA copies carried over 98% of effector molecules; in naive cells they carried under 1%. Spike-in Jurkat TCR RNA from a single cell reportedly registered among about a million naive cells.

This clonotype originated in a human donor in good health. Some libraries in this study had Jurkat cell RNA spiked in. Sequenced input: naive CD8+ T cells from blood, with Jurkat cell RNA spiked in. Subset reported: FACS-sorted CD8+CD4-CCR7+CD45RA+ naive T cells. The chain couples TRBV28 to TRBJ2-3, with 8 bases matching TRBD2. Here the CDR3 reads CASSPLWGREGQDTQYF. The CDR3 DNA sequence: TGTGCCAGCAGCCCTTTATGGGGCCGGGAGGGTCAGGATACGCAGTATTTT.